This T cell receptor beta chain derives from a study of T cell clones after liver transplantation (dated by TCRdb to the late 2010s). For the wider study: ITN030ST, the source of the samples, was a randomized trial that attempted immunosuppression withdrawal within 2 years of liver transplantation. Donor-reactive T cell clones were identified by TCRbeta sequencing following a pre-transplant mixed lymphocyte reaction and were subsequently tracked in post-transplant blood. As an antigen-independent comparator for donor-reactive sequences, third party-reactive TCRbeta sequences were also identified from pre-transplant MLRs. Three of the eight recipients were HCV-positive; the others were transplanted for non-autoimmune, non-viral indications. Subjects received no induction therapy and standard immunosuppression until randomization at 12-24 months post-transplant. Tolerance meant complete immunosuppression withdrawal for at least one year without liver enzymes rising beyond twice the upper limit of normal. Blood samples were collected pre-transplant, then pre-randomization ahead of withdrawal, and finally post-randomization once withdrawal had either been completed or failed. The study cohort included 8 liver transplant recipients, of whom 3 were classified as tolerant and 5 as non-tolerant. Results the study describes overall, beyond this receptor: Donor-reactive sequences decreased more than third party-reactive sequences, which suggests partial antigen-specific deletion that was not related to withdrawal success. In a couple of subjects, low numbers of available donor cells limited the measurable donor-reactive repertoire. Because of small, heterogeneous patient numbers and non-standardized post-transplant time points, the conclusions were only preliminary. Once repertoire turnover was taken into account, donor-reactive detection showed a significant reduction for CD4 in 7 of 8 subjects and for CD8 in 8 of 8. Circulating donor-reactive CD4 TCRbeta sequences fell significantly post-transplant in most of the 8 subjects, irrespective of tolerance or HCV status. Since no allograft tissue specimens were available, donor-reactive T cells may have migrated into the graft instead of being deleted.

Frozen genomic DNA underwent high-throughput TCRbeta CDR3 sequencing by immunoSEQ, including PCR amplification, mapping, bias correction and internal controls. In the source study's methods: Only productive rearrangements were retained, and each unique TCRbeta sequence was defined by its CDR3 nucleotide sequence together with its V and J gene. For classification of a sequence as donor-reactive, at least 5-fold expansion in CFSE-low cells relative to unstimulated pre-transplant cells and a frequency of at least 0.01% were required. To ensure at least 90% detection power, minimum frequency thresholds were set for each subject based on that subject's lowest-template unstimulated sample. Repertoire turnover was measured by Jensen-Shannon divergence between the top 1000 TCRbeta sequences post- and pre-transplant. Two-sided Fisher's exact tests were used to test for changes in how often donor-reactive sequences were detected. Entries here come from immuneACCESS through TCRdb and include only in-frame sequences with V and J called. Some clones fail to appear in such tables; in the studies checked, an unresolved V gene covers under half of the shortfall, and the cause of the remainder is unknown. The DNA was the basis for D and trimming; V, J and clone size are from that table. The sample table holds 50,000 to 60,000 clones, of which 70% to 75% were seen once. 8% to 10% of the sample comes from the top ten.

Unstimulated PBMCs, after thawing, were stained for CD3, CD4 and CD8 and then FACS-sorted into CD3+CD4+ and CD3+CD8+ populations. Each of the 8 studied subjects was randomized to immunosuppression withdrawal. The Qiagen DNeasy Blood and Tissue Kit was used for genomic DNA isolation. This clone appeared many times. It has no known antigen specificity. Base qualities are not provided; no much larger clone lies one nucleotide away. The receptor was isolated from a human patient who received a liver transplant. Some T cells present after a transplant may be cells of the graft donor. The sequenced sample was CD4+ T cells from blood, obtained at the 22-month timepoint.

The CDR3 protein: CASSLSQGRETQYF. The sequenced DNA is TGTGCCAGCAGCTTATCTCAGGGGAGAGAGACCCAGTACTTC. The receptor chain draws on TRBV7-2 and TRBJ2-5; TRBD1 is a possible D gene, resting on 6 matching bases. Per the germline V gene, SGHTA is the CDR1 and FQGNSA is the CDR2. V gives up 2 bases and J gives up 4 bases, and the segment between their germline ends measures 11 bases. Reading from cysteine to phenylalanine, the CDR3 counts 14 amino acids. The only DNA kept is the CDR3, 42 bases in frame from the first base. The full variable domain, completed from the reference TRBV7-2 and TRBJ2-5 proteins outside the CDR3, reads GAGVSQSPSNKVTEKGKDVELRCDPISGHTALYWYRQSLGQGLEFLIYFQGNSAPDKSGLPSDRFSAERTGGSVSTLTIQRTQQEDSAVYLCASSLSQGRETQYFGPGTRLLVL.